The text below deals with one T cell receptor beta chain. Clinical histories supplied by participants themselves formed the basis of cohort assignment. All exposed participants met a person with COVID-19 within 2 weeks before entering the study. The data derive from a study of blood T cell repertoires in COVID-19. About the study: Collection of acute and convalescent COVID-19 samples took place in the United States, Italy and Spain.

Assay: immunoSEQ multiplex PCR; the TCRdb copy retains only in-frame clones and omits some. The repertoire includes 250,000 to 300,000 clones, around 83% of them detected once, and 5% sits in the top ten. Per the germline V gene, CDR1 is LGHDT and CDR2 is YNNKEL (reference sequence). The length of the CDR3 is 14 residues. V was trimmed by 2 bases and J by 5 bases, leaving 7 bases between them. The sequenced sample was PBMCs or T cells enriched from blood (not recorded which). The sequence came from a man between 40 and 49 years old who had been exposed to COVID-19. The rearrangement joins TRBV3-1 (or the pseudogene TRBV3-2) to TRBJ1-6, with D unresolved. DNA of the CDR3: TGTGCCAGCAGCCAATGGCAGAATAATTCACCCCTCCACTTT. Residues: CASSQWQNNSPLHF.